One and the same sample provided the 8 T cell receptor beta chains below, sequenced in a study of memory CD4+ T cells and cytomegalovirus serostatus. The sort gate was single viable CD3+CD4+CD8-CD45RO+ cells for memory CD4+ T cells. Assay used: immunoSEQ multiplex PCR; TCRdb lists only in-frame clones, some missing. The sample carries approximately 50,000 clones, roughly three quarters recorded once. Sequenced input: memory CD4+ T cells from blood. These receptors were obtained from an adult in good health and CMV-seronegative.

This chain links TRBV15 with TRBJ2-2; D gene unclear. This CDR3 has 14 amino acids. V lost 0 bases and J lost 6, with 8 bases in between. The germline CDR1 and CDR2 sequences are LNHNV and YYDKDF (reference sequence). As DNA, the CDR3 is TGTGCCACCAGCAGAGATCGAATAGCCGGGGAGCTGTTTTTT. This gives the protein CATSRDRIAGELFF.

This chain links TRBV6-1 with TRBJ1-3; D might be TRBD1 (5 bases). CDR1 is MNHNS, CDR2 SASEGT, per germline. The CDR3 totals 14 residues. Trimming pared 3 bases from V and 4 bases from J, leaving 10 bases between. The CDR3: CASSDGGVGNTIYF. The CDR3 nucleotides are TGTGCCAGCAGTGACGGAGGGGTCGGAAACACCATATATTTT.

In this sample, this clone turned up a few times. The rearrangement links TRBV6-4 to TRBJ1-2; D remains ambiguous. There are 13 residues in the CDR3. Germline CDR1 MRHNA, CDR2 SNTAGT. The ends were cut back, 6 bases at V and 8 bases at J, with 16 bases in the middle. The CDR3 coding sequence is TGTGCCAGCAGCCCCCGGGGAGGGCTGGGCTACACCTTC. Translation: CASSPRGGLGYTF.

The CDR3 spells CASSTGRDHSEAFF. The CDR3 DNA reads as TGTGCCAGTAGTACAGGACGGGACCACTCTGAAGCTTTCTTT. The chain joins TRBV19 to TRBJ1-1; maybe TRBD1 (5 bases). This CDR3 region has 14 residues. Per germline, CDR1 LNHDA and CDR2 SQIVND (reference sequence). V was trimmed by 4 bases and J by 6 bases, leaving 15 bases between them.

This sequence joins TRBV10-3 and TRBJ2-2; D is unresolved. The V gene's germline CDR1 is ENHRY and CDR2 SYGVKD. Deletions cut 7 bases from V and 6 bases from J, with 9 bases between. This CDR3 is built from 12 residues. Written as DNA, the CDR3 is TGTGCCATCACAGGATCCCCCGGGGAGCTGTTTTTT. This sequence encodes CAITGSPGELFF.

V is TRBV5-5 and J is TRBJ2-3, with 12 bases fitting TRBD2. CDR3 size: 14 residues. J was trimmed by 6 bases and V by 3 bases; bases with no gene match: 2. Germline V CDR1 and CDR2: SGHKS, YYEKEE (reference sequence). The CDR3, as DNA: TGTGCCAGCAGCTCGACTAGCGGGAGCGATACGCAGTATTTT. This codes for CASSSTSGSDTQYF. Full variable domain (rest looked up from reference TRBV5-5 and TRBJ2-3): DAGVTQSPTHLIKTRGQQVTLRCSPISGHKSVSWYQQVLGQGPQFIFQYYEKEERGRGNFPDRFSARQFPNYSSELNVNALLLGDSALYLCASSSTSGSDTQYFGPGTRLTVL.

This clone was seen only a few times. The CDR3 nucleotides read TGTGCCAGCAGCTTGCTCGGGGGAACTAATGAAAAACTGTTTTTT. It is translated as CASSLLGGTNEKLFF. This sequence joins TRBV5-5 and TRBJ1-4; possibly TRBD1 for D (5 bases). The CDR3 loop spans 15 amino acids. Looked up from germline, CDR1 is SGHKS and CDR2 is YYEKEE (reference sequence). The V and J ends lost 1 base and 1 base respectively, with 8 bases between them.

This clone was counted a few times. In DNA form, the CDR3 reads TGTGCCAGCAGGGAGTCGGCTACCGGGGAGCTGTTTTTT. Translation gives CASRESATGELFF. This rearrangement joins TRBV6-1 to TRBJ2-2; D remains ambiguous. V shed 6 bases and J shed 5 bases, with 10 bases lying between them. This CDR3 has 13 amino acids. Germline assignment: CDR1 MNHNS and CDR2 SASEGT.